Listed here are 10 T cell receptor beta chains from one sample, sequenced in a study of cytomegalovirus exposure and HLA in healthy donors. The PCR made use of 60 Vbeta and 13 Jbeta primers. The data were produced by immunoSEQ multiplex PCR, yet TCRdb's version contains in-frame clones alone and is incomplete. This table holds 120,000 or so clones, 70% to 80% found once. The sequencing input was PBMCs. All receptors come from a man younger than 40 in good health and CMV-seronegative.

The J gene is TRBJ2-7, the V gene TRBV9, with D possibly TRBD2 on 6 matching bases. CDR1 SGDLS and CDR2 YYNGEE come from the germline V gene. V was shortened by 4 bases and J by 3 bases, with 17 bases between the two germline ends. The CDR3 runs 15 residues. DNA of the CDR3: TGTGCCAGCAGCTTCGGGGTTGGAGGGGACTACGAGCAGTACTTC. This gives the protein CASSFGVGGDYEQYF.

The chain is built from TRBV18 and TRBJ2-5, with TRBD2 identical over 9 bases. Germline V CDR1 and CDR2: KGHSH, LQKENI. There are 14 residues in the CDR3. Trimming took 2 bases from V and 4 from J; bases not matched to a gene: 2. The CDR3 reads CASSPAREGETQYF. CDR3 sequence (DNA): TGTGCCAGCTCACCAGCGCGGGAGGGAGAGACCCAGTACTTC.

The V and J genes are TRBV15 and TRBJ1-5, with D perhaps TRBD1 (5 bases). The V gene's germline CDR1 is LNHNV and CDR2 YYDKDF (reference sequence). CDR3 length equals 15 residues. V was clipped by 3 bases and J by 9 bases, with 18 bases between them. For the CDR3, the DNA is TGTGCCACCAGCAGGGACCCAGGGTTTAAGCGGCCCCAGCATTTT. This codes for CATSRDPGFKRPQHF.

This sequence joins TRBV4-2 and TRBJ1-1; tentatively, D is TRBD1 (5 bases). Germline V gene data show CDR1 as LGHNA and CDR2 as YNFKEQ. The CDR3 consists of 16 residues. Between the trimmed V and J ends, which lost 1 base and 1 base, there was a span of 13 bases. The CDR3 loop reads CASSQGGLRENTEAFF. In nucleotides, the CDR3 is TGTGCCAGCAGCCAAGGCGGCCTCAGGGAGAACACTGAAGCTTTCTTT.

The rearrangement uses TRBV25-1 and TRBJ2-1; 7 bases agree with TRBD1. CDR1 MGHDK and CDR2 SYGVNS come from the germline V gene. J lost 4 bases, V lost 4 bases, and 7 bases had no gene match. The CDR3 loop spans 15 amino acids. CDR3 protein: CASSGQGRGYNEQFF. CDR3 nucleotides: TGTGCCAGCAGTGGACAGGGTCGGGGTTACAATGAGCAGTTCTTC.

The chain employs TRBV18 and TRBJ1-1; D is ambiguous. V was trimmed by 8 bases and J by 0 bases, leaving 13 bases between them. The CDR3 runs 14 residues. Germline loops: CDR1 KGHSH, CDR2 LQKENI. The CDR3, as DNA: TGTGCCAGCGTCCGGACTGTGATGAACACTGAAGCTTTCTTT. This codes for CASVRTVMNTEAFF.

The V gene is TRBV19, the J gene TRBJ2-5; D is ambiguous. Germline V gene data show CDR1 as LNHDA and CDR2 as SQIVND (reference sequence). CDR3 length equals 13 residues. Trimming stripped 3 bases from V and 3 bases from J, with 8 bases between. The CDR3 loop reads CASSIGQKETQYF. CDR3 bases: TGTGCCAGTAGTATTGGGCAGAAAGAGACCCAGTACTTC.

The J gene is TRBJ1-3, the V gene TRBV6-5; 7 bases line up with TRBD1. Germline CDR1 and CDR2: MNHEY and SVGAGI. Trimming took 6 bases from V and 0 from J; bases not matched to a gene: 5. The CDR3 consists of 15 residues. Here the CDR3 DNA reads TGTGCCAGCAGAGCCACAGGGGTCTCTGGAAACACCATATATTTT. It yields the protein CASRATGVSGNTIYF.

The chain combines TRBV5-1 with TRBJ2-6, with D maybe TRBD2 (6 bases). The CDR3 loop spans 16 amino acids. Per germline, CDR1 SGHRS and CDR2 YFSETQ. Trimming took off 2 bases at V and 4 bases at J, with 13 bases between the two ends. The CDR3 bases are TGCGCCAGCAGCTTATCGCGGGGCGACGGGGCCAACGTCCTGACTTTC. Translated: CASSLSRGDGANVLTF.

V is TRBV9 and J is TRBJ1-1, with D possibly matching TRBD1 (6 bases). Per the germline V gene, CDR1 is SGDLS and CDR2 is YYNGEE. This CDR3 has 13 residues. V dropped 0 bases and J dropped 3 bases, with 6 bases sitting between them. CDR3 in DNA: TGTGCCAGCAGCGTAGACAGGGACACTGAAGCTTTCTTT. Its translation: CASSVDRDTEAFF.